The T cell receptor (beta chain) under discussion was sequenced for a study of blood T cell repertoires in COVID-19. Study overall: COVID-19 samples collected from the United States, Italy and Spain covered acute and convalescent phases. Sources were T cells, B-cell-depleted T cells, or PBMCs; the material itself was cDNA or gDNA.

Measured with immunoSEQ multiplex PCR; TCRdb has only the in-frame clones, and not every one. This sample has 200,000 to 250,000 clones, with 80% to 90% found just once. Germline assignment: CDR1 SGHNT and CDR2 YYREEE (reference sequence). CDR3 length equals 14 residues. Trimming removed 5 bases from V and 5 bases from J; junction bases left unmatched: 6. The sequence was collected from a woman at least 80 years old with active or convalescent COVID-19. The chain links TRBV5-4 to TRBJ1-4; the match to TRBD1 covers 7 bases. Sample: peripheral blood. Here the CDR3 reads CASRGTAKNEKLFF. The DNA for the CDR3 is TGTGCCAGCAGGGGGACAGCCAAAAATGAAAAACTGTTTTTT.